Only a few counts were recorded for the clone carrying this T cell receptor beta chain. The V gene's germline CDR1 is MGHDK and CDR2 SYGVNS. The CDR3 is made up of 14 amino acids. With V trimmed by 6 bases and J by 8 bases, 7 bases remained unmatched. This entry is derived from a study of blood T cell repertoires in COVID-19. Study-level information: Samples taken during acute and convalescent COVID-19 were collected in the United States, Italy and Spain.

Sequencing used immunoSEQ multiplex PCR; TCRdb keeps in-frame clones, though not all of them. Here the sample spans some 260,000 clones, approximately 90% being singletons. Sequences were obtained from PBMCs or T cells enriched from blood (not recorded which). This receptor was taken from a woman aged 25 to 45 with acute COVID-19. J is TRBJ1-4 and V is TRBV25-1, with 9 nucleotides matching TRBD1. Here the CDR3 DNA reads TGTGCCAGCAGAGCGGACAGGGGAGGGGAAAAACTGTTTTTT. It codes for CASRADRGGEKLFF.